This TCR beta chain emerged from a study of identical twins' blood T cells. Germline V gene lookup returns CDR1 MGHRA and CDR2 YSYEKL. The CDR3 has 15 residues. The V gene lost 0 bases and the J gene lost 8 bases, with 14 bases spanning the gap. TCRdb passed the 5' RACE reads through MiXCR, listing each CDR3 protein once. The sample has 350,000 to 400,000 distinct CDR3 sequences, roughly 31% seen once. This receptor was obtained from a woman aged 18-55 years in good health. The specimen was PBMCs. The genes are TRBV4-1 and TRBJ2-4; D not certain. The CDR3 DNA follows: TGCGCCAGCAGCCAAGATAGGACGGCTTGGGACATTCAGTACTTC. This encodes CASSQDRTAWDIQYF.